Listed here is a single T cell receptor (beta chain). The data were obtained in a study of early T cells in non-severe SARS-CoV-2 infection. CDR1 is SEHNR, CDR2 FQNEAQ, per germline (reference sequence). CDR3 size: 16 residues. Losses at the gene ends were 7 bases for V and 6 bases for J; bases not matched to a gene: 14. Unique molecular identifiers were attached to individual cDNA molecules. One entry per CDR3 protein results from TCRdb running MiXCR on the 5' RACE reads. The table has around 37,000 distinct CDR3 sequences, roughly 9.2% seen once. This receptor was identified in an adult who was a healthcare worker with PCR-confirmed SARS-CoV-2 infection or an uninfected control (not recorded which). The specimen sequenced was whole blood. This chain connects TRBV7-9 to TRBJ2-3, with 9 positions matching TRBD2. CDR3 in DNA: TGTGCCAGCACCAAAGACGGCGGGAGGGCGTCGGATACGCAGTATTTT. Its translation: CASTKDGGRASDTQYF.